The rows below give T cell receptor beta chains drawn from one sample of a study of PD-L1 blockade in urothelial cancer. Using immunoSEQ multiplex PCR, the repertoire was profiled, and TCRdb retains in-frame clones only, with some absent. The data contain 45,000 to 55,000 clones, 75% to 85% of them singletons. The starting material was PBMCs, obtained around atezolizumab (anti-PD-L1) treatment. These receptors all come from a man in his sixties or seventies with urothelial cancer. The CDR3 runs from the conserved cysteine through the conserved F or W. The order of the fields is CDR3 protein, CDR3 DNA, J gene, D gene, V gene, CDR3 length, clone size. A D gene is named only where the DNA matches it firmly. Clone size is stated in some rows and not others, as once, few, many or a class when expanded.

CDR3: CATGKRDSYNEQFF
DNA: TGTGCCACCGGGAAGAGGGACTCCTACAATGAGCAGTTCTTC
J: TRBJ2-1
D: NA
V: TRBV10-3
length: 14
size: NA

CDR3: CASSLGDSSGANVLTF
DNA: TGCGCCAGCAGCTTGGGAGACAGTTCTGGGGCCAACGTCCTGACTTTC
J: TRBJ2-6
D: NA
V: TRBV5-1
length: 16
size: NA

CDR3: CATSRDRTGGSEAFF
DNA: TGTGCCACCAGCAGAGACCGGACAGGGGGCAGTGAAGCTTTCTTT
J: TRBJ1-1
D: TRBD1
V: TRBV15
length: 15
size: NA

CDR3: CASSQTGQGTGELFF
DNA: TGCGCCAGCAGCCAGACGGGACAGGGCACCGGGGAGCTGTTTTTT
J: TRBJ2-2
D: TRBD1
V: TRBV4-1
length: 15
size: NA

CDR3: CASSFTANQPQHF
DNA: TGTGCCAGCAGTTTTACAGCTAATCAGCCCCAGCATTTT
J: TRBJ1-5
D: NA
V: TRBV6-4
length: 13
size: few

CDR3: CASSNGQGDYGYTF
DNA: TGTGCCAGCAGTAACGGACAGGGGGACTATGGCTACACCTTC
J: TRBJ1-2
D: TRBD1
V: TRBV6-6
length: 14
size: NA

CDR3: CASSLGGGERPYNEQFF
DNA: TGTGCCAGCAGCTTGGGAGGAGGTGAAAGACCCTACAATGAGCAGTTCTTC
J: TRBJ2-1
D: NA
V: TRBV5-6
length: 17
size: NA

CDR3: CASSSDYYEQYF
DNA: TGTGCCAGCAGTTCGGACTATTACGAGCAGTACTTC
J: TRBJ2-7
D: NA
V: TRBV7-2
length: 12
size: NA

CDR3: CASRWFEGTGQPQHF
DNA: TGTGCCAGCAGATGGTTCGAGGGGACTGGGCAGCCCCAGCATTTT
J: TRBJ1-5
D: NA
V: TRBV5-8
length: 15
size: NA

CDR3: CASSQEGTGWSGETQYF
DNA: TGTGCCAGCAGCCAAGAGGGAACGGGATGGAGTGGAGAGACCCAGTACTTC
J: TRBJ2-5
D: NA
V: TRBV4-2
length: 17
size: NA

CDR3: CASSLETGYQPQHF
DNA: TGTGCCAGCAGCTTAGAGACAGGGTACCAGCCCCAGCATTTT
J: TRBJ1-5
D: TRBD1
V: TRBV11-3
length: 14
size: NA